This T cell receptor (beta chain) emerged from a study of beta chain features in type 1 diabetes. Study-wide points: In all four CD4+ subsets, TCRB CDR3 length was significantly, moderately reduced in type 1 diabetes.

This clone showed up just a few times. Its antigen is as yet unknown. The CDR3 is made up of 15 amino acids. Per germline, CDR1 SGHNT and CDR2 YENEEA. After removal of 4 bases from V and 2 bases from J, the junction contained 8 bases not matched to a gene. Isolated RNA was reverse transcribed in full, so expressed TCRB transcripts were sequenced. Each sample of naive, central memory or regulatory T cells had, on average, about 3.5 million reads. Here immunoSEQ multiplex PCR was the method, and the copy in TCRdb shows in-frame clones only, minus some. The data contain 600,000 to 700,000 clones, about an eighth of them seen just once; the ten biggest clones take up about 0.11%.

The TCR sequence derives from a man aged 25-40 years with type 1 diabetes. V and J are TRBV11-3 and TRBJ2-7; 7 bases are shared with TRBD2. The sample was naive CD4+ T cells from blood. The CDR3 DNA reads TGTGCCAGCAGCTGGGCCCAGGGAGGGACCTACGAGCAGTACTTC. It specifies CASSWAQGGTYEQYF. Together with reference TRBV11-3 and TRBJ2-7, the CDR3 gives the full variable domain: EAGVVQSPRYKIIEKKQPVAFWCNPISGHNTLYWYLQNLGQGPELLIRYENEEAVDDSQLPKDRFSAERLKGVDSTLKIQPAELGDSAVYLCASSWAQGGTYEQYFGPGTRLTVT.